This T cell receptor (beta chain) was identified during a study of identical twins. One entry per CDR3 protein results from TCRdb running MiXCR on the 5' RACE reads. The sample yields some 900,000 distinct CDR3 sequences, about 12% seen once. Findings and caveats of the study: Models predicted too little out-of-frame TCR alpha sharing in monozygotic twins.

This clonotype turned up a few times. What it binds is unknown. Only healthy Caucasians were included as donors. The sample was also linked to a second study, of yellow fever vaccine responses in identical twins.

This sequence was found in a woman under 30 in good health. Sequenced: PBMCs.

The CDR3 DNA reads as TGTGCCAGCAGTCTTGACAGGGGCGAAACCAAAAACATTCAGTACTTC. Amino acids: CASSLDRGETKNIQYF. The chain employs TRBV12-3 or TRBV12-4 and TRBJ2-4; 8 nucleotides align to TRBD1. V lost 5 bases to trimming and J lost 2 bases; unmatched junction nucleotides: 8. The CDR3 length is 16 residues.